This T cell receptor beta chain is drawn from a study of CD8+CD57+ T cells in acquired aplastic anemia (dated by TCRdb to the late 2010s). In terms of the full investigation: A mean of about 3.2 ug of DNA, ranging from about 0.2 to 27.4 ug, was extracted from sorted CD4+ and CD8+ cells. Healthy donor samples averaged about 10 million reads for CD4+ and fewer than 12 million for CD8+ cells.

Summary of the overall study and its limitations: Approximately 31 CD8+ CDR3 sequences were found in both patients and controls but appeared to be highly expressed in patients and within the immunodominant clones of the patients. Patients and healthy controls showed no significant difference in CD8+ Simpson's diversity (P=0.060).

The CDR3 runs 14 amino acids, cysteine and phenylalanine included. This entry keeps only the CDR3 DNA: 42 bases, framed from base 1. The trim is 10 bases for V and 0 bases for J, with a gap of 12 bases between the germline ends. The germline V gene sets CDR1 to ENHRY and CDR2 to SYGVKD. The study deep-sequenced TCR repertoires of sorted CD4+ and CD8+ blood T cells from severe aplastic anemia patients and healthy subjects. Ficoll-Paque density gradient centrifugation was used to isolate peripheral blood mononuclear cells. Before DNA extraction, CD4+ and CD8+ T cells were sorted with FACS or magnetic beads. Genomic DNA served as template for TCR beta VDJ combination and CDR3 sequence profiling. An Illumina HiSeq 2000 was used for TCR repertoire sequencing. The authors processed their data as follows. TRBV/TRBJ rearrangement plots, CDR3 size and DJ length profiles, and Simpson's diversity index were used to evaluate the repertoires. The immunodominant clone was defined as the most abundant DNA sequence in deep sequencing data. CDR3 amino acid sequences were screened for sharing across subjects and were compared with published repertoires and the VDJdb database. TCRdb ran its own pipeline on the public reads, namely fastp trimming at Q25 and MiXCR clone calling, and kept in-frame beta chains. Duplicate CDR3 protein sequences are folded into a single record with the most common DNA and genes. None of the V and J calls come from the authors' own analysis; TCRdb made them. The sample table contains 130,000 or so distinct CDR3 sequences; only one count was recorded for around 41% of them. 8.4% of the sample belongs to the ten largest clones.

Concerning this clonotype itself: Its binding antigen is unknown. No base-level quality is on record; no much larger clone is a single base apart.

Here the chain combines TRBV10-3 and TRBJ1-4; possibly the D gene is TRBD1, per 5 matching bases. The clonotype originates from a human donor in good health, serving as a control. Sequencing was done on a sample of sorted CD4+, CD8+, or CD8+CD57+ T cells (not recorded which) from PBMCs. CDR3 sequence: CASRAGSTNEKLFF. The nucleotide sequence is TGTGCCAGCAGGGCAGGGTCAACTAATGAAAAACTGTTTTTT.